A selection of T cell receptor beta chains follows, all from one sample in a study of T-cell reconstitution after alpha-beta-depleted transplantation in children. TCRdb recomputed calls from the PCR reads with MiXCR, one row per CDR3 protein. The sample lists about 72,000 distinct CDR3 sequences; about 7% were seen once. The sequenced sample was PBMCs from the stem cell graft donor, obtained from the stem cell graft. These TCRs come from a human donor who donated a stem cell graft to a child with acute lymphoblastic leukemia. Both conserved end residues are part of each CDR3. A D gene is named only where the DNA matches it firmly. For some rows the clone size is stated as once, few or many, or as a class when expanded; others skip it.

CDR3 protein: CASSQDQVAPQHF; CDR3 DNA: TGTGCCAGCAGCCAAGATCAGGTGGCACCCCAGCATTTT; J gene: TRBJ1-5; clone size: NA; V gene: TRBV14; D gene: NA
CDR3 protein: CSVPGGRGYTF; CDR3 DNA: TGCAGCGTTCCAGGGGGCCGTGGCTACACCTTC; J gene: TRBJ1-2; clone size: many; V gene: TRBV29-1; D gene: TRBD1
CDR3 protein: CCARDPGLAGAYEQYF; CDR3 DNA: TGCTGTGCTAGAGACCCTGGACTAGCGGGGGCCTACGAGCAGTACTTC; J gene: TRBJ2-7; clone size: many; V gene: TRBV20-1; D gene: TRBD2
CDR3 protein: CASSTGTASNQPQHF; CDR3 DNA: TGTGCCAGTAGTACCGGGACAGCTAGCAATCAGCCCCAGCATTTT; J gene: TRBJ1-5; clone size: NA; V gene: TRBV19; D gene: TRBD1
CDR3 protein: CSASSTDEKLFF; CDR3 DNA: TGCAGTGCTAGTTCAACAGATGAAAAACTGTTTTTT; J gene: TRBJ1-4; clone size: NA; V gene: TRBV20-1; D gene: NA
CDR3 protein: CASSLARKYTDTQYF; CDR3 DNA: TGCGCCAGCAGCTTGGCCAGGAAGTACACAGATACGCAGTATTTT; J gene: TRBJ2-3; clone size: many; V gene: TRBV5-1; D gene: NA
CDR3 protein: CAISEGALLGYTF; CDR3 DNA: TGTGCCATCAGTGAAGGGGCTCTTCTTGGCTACACCTTC; J gene: TRBJ1-2; clone size: many; V gene: TRBV10-3; D gene: NA
CDR3 protein: CSARAGAANTGELFF; CDR3 DNA: TGCAGTGCTAGAGCGGGGGCAGCGAACACCGGGGAGCTGTTTTTT; J gene: TRBJ2-2; clone size: many; V gene: TRBV20-1; D gene: NA
CDR3 protein: CSARAGPAQHF; CDR3 DNA: TGCAGTGCTAGAGCAGGGCCGGCCCAGCATTTT; J gene: TRBJ1-5; clone size: many; V gene: TRBV20-1; D gene: NA
CDR3 protein: CASSLVYTEAFF; CDR3 DNA: TGTGCCAGCAGCTTAGTGTACACTGAAGCTTTCTTT; J gene: TRBJ1-1; clone size: many; V gene: TRBV7-9; D gene: NA